The 5 T cell receptor beta chains in this list originate from one sample, sequenced in a study of blood T cell repertoires in COVID-19. Libraries were prepared by immunoSEQ multiplex PCR; TCRdb keeps only in-frame clonotypes and omits some of them. The profile shows approximately 250,000 clones, 88% of them singletons. The sequenced sample was PBMCs or T cells enriched from blood (not recorded which). The source of these receptors is a woman between 40 and 50 years old with acute COVID-19.

In the case of this clone: This sample includes further DNA sequences coding for the same CDR3. The chain employs TRBV9 and TRBJ1-3, with TRBD1 identical over 10 bases. This CDR3 spans 15 amino acids. Germline loops: CDR1 SGDLS, CDR2 YYNGEE. Germline trimming cut 4 bases from V and 4 bases from J; bases unmatched to any gene: 5. CDR3 bases: TGTGCCAGCAGCATTCGGGACAGGGGAGGAAACACCATATATTTT. The encoded protein is CASSIRDRGGNTIYF.

The chain is built from TRBV27 and TRBJ2-2, with a tentative D call TRBD1 (5 bases). Trimming took off 4 bases at V and 12 bases at J, with 15 bases between the two ends. The CDR3 runs to 13 residues. Germline-derived CDR1 and CDR2 are MNHEY and SMNVEV (reference sequence). The CDR3 DNA is TGTGCCAGCAGTTCACTGGACATCCGTAAGCTGTTTTTT. This translates into CASSSLDIRKLFF.

This clone was observed a handful of times. The chain links TRBV2 to TRBJ1-3; D remains ambiguous. Trimming shortened V by 4 bases and J by 5 bases, and 12 bases separated the two germline ends. This CDR3 comprises 14 residues. CDR1 SNHLY and CDR2 FYNNEI come from the germline V gene. In DNA form, the CDR3 reads TGTGCCAGCAGTGCGGTATCTCAACGAAACACCATATATTTT. It specifies CASSAVSQRNTIYF.

The chain uses TRBV5-4 and TRBJ2-1, with no clear D. Deletions cut 4 bases from V and 6 bases from J, with 11 bases between. CDR1 and CDR2 from the germline V gene are SGHNT and YYREEE (reference sequence). The length of the CDR3 is 13 residues. The CDR3 coding sequence is TGTGCCAGCAGCCTTCTTCACGGCAATGAGCAGTTCTTC. The encoded protein is CASSLLHGNEQFF. The entire variable domain, with the rest obtained from reference TRBV5-4 and TRBJ2-1, is as follows: ETGVTQSPTHLIKTRGQQVTLRCSSQSGHNTVSWYQQALGQGPQFIFQYYREEENGRGNFPPRFSGLQFPNYSSELNVNALELDDSALYLCASSLLHGNEQFFGPGTRLTVL.

Comments on this clone: This sequence may be a read error, since a much larger clone differs from it by one base. Since the CDR3 does not end with the conserved phenylalanine or tryptophan, this likely comes from a read error. The rearrangement links TRBV28 to TRBJ1-2; TRBD1 might be the D (5 bases). V was pared by 7 bases and J by 2 bases, with 11 bases between. CDR1 MDHEN and CDR2 SYDVKM come from the germline V gene. The CDR3 length is 13 residues. This CDR3 reads CASTLRGNYGYTL. The CDR3 DNA is TGTGCCAGCACCCTGCGGGGGAACTATGGCTACACCTTA.